The 26 T cell receptor beta chains below all came from one sample that was sequenced in a study of blood T cell repertoires in COVID-19. Repertoires were generated with immunoSEQ multiplex PCR, while TCRdb's copy carries only in-frame clones and drops some. The repertoire holds under 250,000 clones, with 70% to 85% as singletons. The sequencing input was PBMCs or T cells enriched from blood (not recorded which). The receptors originated from a man aged 55 to 69 who had recovered from COVID-19.

The CDR3 sequence: CASSQVEDSPLHF. CDR3 DNA: TGCGCCAGCAGCCAAGTGGAGGATTCACCCCTCCACTTT. The rearrangement uses TRBV4-3 and TRBJ1-6; D unclear. The germline V gene has CDR1 LGHNA and CDR2 YSLEER. V lost 1 base and J lost 8, with 6 bases in between. The length of the CDR3 is 13 residues.

V usage is TRBV6-1 and J usage is TRBJ1-6, with 7 bases that match TRBD1. Germline V gene sequence: CDR1 MNHNS, CDR2 SASEGT. The CDR3 spans 14 residues. J was trimmed by 11 bases and V by 3 bases; bases with no gene match: 7. Here the CDR3 DNA reads TGTGCCAGCAGTGAGGGACAGAGTACGACACCCCTCCACTTT. It specifies CASSEGQSTTPLHF.

This clone has only one observation. This chain connects TRBV29-1 to TRBJ2-2; 9 bases fit TRBD1. The ends lost 6 bases at V and 8 bases at J; junction bases unmatched: 10. The germline V gene has CDR1 SQVTM and CDR2 ANQGSEA. This CDR3 has 14 residues. CDR3 coding DNA: TGCAGCGTATCCGGGACAGGGAATGGTGGGGAGCTGTTTTTT. Amino acids: CSVSGTGNGGELFF.

CDR3 bases: TGTGCCAGCAGTTTACAGGGCTCCTCACCCCTCCACTTT. Its translation: CASSLQGSSPLHF. J is TRBJ1-6 and V is TRBV6-5, with a possible D match to TRBD1 (6 bases). Germline assignment: CDR1 MNHEY and CDR2 SVGAGI. There are 13 residues in the CDR3. V lost 4 bases to trimming and J lost 10 bases, with 11 bases between them.

This clone has a single count. The J gene is TRBJ1-1, the V gene TRBV18, with 10 bases fitting TRBD1. CDR3 length: 14 amino acids. The V gene's germline CDR1 is KGHSH and CDR2 LQKENI. Losses at the gene ends were 5 bases for V and 4 bases for J; bases not matched to a gene: 4. The CDR3 region has the DNA TGTGCCAGCTCATCGACAGGGGGCTTCACTGAAGCTTTCTTT. Protein sequence: CASSSTGGFTEAFF.

The chain links TRBV3-1 (or the pseudogene TRBV3-2) to TRBJ1-1; D is perhaps TRBD1 (6 bases). Per germline, CDR1 LGHDT and CDR2 YNNKEL (reference sequence). Trimming cost V 1 base and J 3 bases, with 12 bases left between them. The CDR3 has 15 residues. The CDR3 DNA follows: TGTGCCAGCAGCCAAGGGTCAGGGGCGGACACTGAAGCTTTCTTT. Amino acid sequence: CASSQGSGADTEAFF.

The gene calls are TRBV7-6 and TRBJ2-1; D might be TRBD2 (5 bases). Trimming left V 10 bases short and J 0 bases short, with 13 bases between. The CDR3 has 14 residues. The germline V gene has CDR1 SGHVS and CDR2 FNYEAQ. The CDR3 loop reads CAIPRGSSYNEQFF. Written as DNA, the CDR3 is TGTGCCATTCCGAGAGGGAGCTCCTACAATGAGCAGTTCTTC.

This clone was counted between two and nine times. This chain uses TRBV7-2 with TRBJ2-3; a weak D match, TRBD2 (6 bases). Germline V gene data show CDR1 as SGHTA and CDR2 as FQGNSA. V dropped 5 bases and J dropped 4 bases, with 16 bases sitting between them. The CDR3 length is 15 residues. CDR3 sequence reads: CASSPAGTLPDTQYF. The CDR3 DNA reads as TGTGCCAGCAGCCCAGCCGGGACTCTACCAGATACGCAGTATTTT.

The V call is TRBV18, the J call TRBJ1-3; D uncertain. The V gene lost 3 bases and the J gene lost 2 bases, with 11 bases spanning the gap. There are 15 residues in the CDR3. CDR1 and CDR2 (germline): KGHSH, LQKENI. In DNA, the CDR3 is TGTGCCAGCTCACCGGGAGAGGTTACTGGAAACACCATATATTTT. Its protein product is CASSPGEVTGNTIYF.

CDR3 amino acids: CASSPQGNTEAFF. CDR3 nucleotides: TGTGCCAGCAGCCCCCAGGGGAACACTGAAGCTTTCTTT. The chain recombines TRBV7-9 with TRBJ1-1; tentative D call: TRBD1 (5 bases). CDR3 length: 13 residues. V lost 5 bases to trimming and J lost 1 base, with 8 bases between them. CDR1 SEHNR and CDR2 FQNEAQ come from the germline V gene (reference sequence). The full variable domain, with the rest looked up from reference TRBV7-9 and TRBJ1-1, is DTGVSQNPRHKITKRGQNVTFRCDPISEHNRLYWYRQTLGQGPEFLTYFQNEAQLEKSRLLSDRFSAERPKGSFSTLEIQRTEQGDSAMYLCASSPQGNTEAFFGQGTRLTVV.

The chain links TRBV9 to TRBJ2-6; D is possibly TRBD1 (6 bases). The CDR3 spans 16 residues. Germline lookup yields CDR1 SGDLS and CDR2 YYNGEE. V gave up 3 bases and J gave up 4 bases, with 14 bases separating them. CDR3 sequence reads: CASSADTGFGANVLTF. In DNA, the CDR3 is TGTGCCAGCAGCGCAGATACAGGGTTCGGGGCCAACGTCCTGACTTTC.

The V call is TRBV5-6, the J call TRBJ1-6; the D is unclear. The CDR3 totals 15 residues. Germline-derived CDR1 and CDR2 are SGHDT and YYEEEE. The CDR3 bases are TGTGCAAGTAGTTTAATTGAGGGTTCCTATTCACCCCTCCACTTT. Amino acid sequence: CASSLIEGSYSPLHF.

The chain joins TRBV7-3 to TRBJ2-1, with TRBD1 identical over 9 bases. The CDR3 spans 15 residues. Per the germline V gene, CDR1 is SGHTA and CDR2 is FQGTGA. With 5 bases clipped from V and 3 bases from J, the junction kept 5 bases outside the gene matches. CDR3 bases: TGTGCCAGCAGCATCGACAGGGGGATCTACAATGAGCAGTTCTTC. This translates into CASSIDRGIYNEQFF.

This chain connects TRBV25-1 to TRBJ2-1; D is ambiguous. This CDR3 contains 12 residues. Trimming removed 3 bases from V and 9 bases from J, with 9 bases in between. Germline loops: CDR1 MGHDK, CDR2 SYGVNS. CDR3 amino acids: CASSDSFGEQFF. DNA for the CDR3: TGTGCCAGCAGTGACTCCTTCGGTGAGCAGTTCTTC.

V and J are TRBV11-3 and TRBJ2-2; 9 bases match TRBD1. Germline loops: CDR1 SGHNT, CDR2 YENEEA. CDR3 size: 16 residues. Losses at the gene ends were 5 bases for V and 7 bases for J; bases not matched to a gene: 11. CDR3 protein: CASSPRRTGVIGELFF. CDR3 coding DNA: TGTGCCAGCAGCCCCCGTAGGACAGGGGTTATCGGGGAGCTGTTTTTT.

The chain couples TRBV7-9 to TRBJ1-4; the D is unclear. The CDR3 sequence is 14 residues long. V lost 5 bases to trimming and J lost 4 bases, with 11 bases between them. Germline assignment: CDR1 SEHNR and CDR2 FQNEAQ (reference sequence). The CDR3 sequence: CASSLEQSNEKLFF. In DNA, the CDR3 is TGTGCCAGCAGCCTGGAGCAGAGTAATGAAAAACTGTTTTTT. Filled out from reference TRBV7-9 and TRBJ1-4, the complete variable domain reads DTGVSQNPRHKITKRGQNVTFRCDPISEHNRLYWYRQTLGQGPEFLTYFQNEAQLEKSRLLSDRFSAERPKGSFSTLEIQRTEQGDSAMYLCASSLEQSNEKLFFGSGTQLSVL.

This clone has just one count. V and J are TRBV11-3 and TRBJ2-2; TRBD1 aligns across 9 bases. J gave up 5 bases and V 5 bases, and 6 bases lay outside the gene matches. Germline lookup yields CDR1 SGHNT and CDR2 YENEEA. This CDR3 comprises 15 residues. CDR3 coding DNA: TGTGCCAGCAGCCCGGGACAGGGAAAGACCGGGGAGCTGTTTTTT. It yields the protein CASSPGQGKTGELFF. The full variable domain, its missing parts supplied by reference TRBV11-3 and TRBJ2-2, is EAGVVQSPRYKIIEKKQPVAFWCNPISGHNTLYWYLQNLGQGPELLIRYENEEAVDDSQLPKDRFSAERLKGVDSTLKIQPAELGDSAVYLCASSPGQGKTGELFFGEGSRLTVL.

The V call is TRBV4-2, the J call TRBJ1-5, with 7 bases matching TRBD1. The CDR3 runs 16 residues. Germline lookup yields CDR1 LGHNA and CDR2 YNFKEQ. Trimming removed 3 bases from V and 1 base from J; junction bases left unmatched: 6. CDR3: CASSHIDRASNQPQHF. CDR3 nucleotide sequence: TGTGCCAGCAGCCACATAGACAGGGCCAGCAATCAGCCCCAGCATTTT.

The V and J genes are TRBV6-1 and TRBJ2-3; maybe TRBD2 (6 bases). Trimming took off 1 base at V and 6 bases at J, with 14 bases between the two ends. The CDR3 totals 15 residues. Germline V gene sequence: CDR1 MNHNS, CDR2 SASEGT. This CDR3 is CASSEVPLRGDTQYF. CDR3 bases: TGTGCCAGCAGTGAAGTTCCCCTGCGGGGTGATACGCAGTATTTT.

V and J are TRBV19 and TRBJ1-3; D is undetermined. V was shortened by 3 bases and J by 0 bases, with 12 bases between the two germline ends. Germline V gives CDR1 LNHDA, CDR2 SQIVND (reference sequence). The CDR3 sequence is 16 residues long. The CDR3 sequence is CASSISGGTSGNTIYF. In DNA form, the CDR3 reads TGTGCCAGTAGTATCTCGGGTGGAACCTCTGGAAACACCATATATTTT. Based on the CDR3 plus reference TRBV19 and TRBJ1-3, the full variable domain is DGGITQSPKYLFRKEGQNVTLSCEQNLNHDAMYWYRQDPGQGLRLIYYSQIVNDFQKGDIAEGYSVSREKKESFPLTVTSAQKNPTAFYLCASSISGGTSGNTIYFGEGSWLTVV.

This chain links TRBV7-9 with TRBJ1-2, with a weak D call TRBD1 (5 bases). The CDR3 consists of 15 residues. Germline V gives CDR1 SEHNR, CDR2 FQNEAQ (reference sequence). With 0 bases removed from V and 3 bases from J, the gap between germline ends came to 11 bases. CDR3 nucleotides: TGTGCCAGCAGCTTAGCGAAGGGAGGGGACTATGGCTACACCTTC. It is translated as CASSLAKGGDYGYTF. Supplemented by reference TRBV7-9 and TRBJ1-2, the full variable domain reads DTGVSQNPRHKITKRGQNVTFRCDPISEHNRLYWYRQTLGQGPEFLTYFQNEAQLEKSRLLSDRFSAERPKGSFSTLEIQRTEQGDSAMYLCASSLAKGGDYGYTFGSGTRLTVV.

The chain links TRBV24-1 to TRBJ1-1; no definite D call. This CDR3 comprises 14 residues. Between the trimmed V and J ends, which lost 11 bases and 0 bases, there was a span of 15 bases. Germline loops: CDR1 KGHDR, CDR2 SFDVKD. The CDR3 region has the DNA TGTGCCAGCCAGATCGGAGGGTTGAACACTGAAGCTTTCTTT. Its translation is CASQIGGLNTEAFF.

DNA of the CDR3: TGCGCCAGCAGTACAGGGTTAGAGACCCAGTACTTC. Protein product: CASSTGLETQYF. This chain joins TRBV5-1 and TRBJ2-5; D is perhaps TRBD1 (6 bases). Germline loops: CDR1 SGHRS, CDR2 YFSETQ. The V end lost 5 bases, the J end lost 4 bases, and 9 bases lay between the germline ends. The CDR3 extends over 12 amino acids.

The chain uses TRBV19 and TRBJ1-4; D ambiguous. Trimming took off 4 bases at V and 2 bases at J, with 11 bases between the two ends. Germline V gives CDR1 LNHDA, CDR2 SQIVND (reference sequence). This CDR3 contains 15 residues. In DNA, the CDR3 is TGTGCCAGTAGTAAAAGGGAGAGTACTAATGAAAAACTGTTTTTT. Its protein product is CASSKRESTNEKLFF.

The chain employs TRBV18 and TRBJ1-2; D is perhaps TRBD1 (5 bases). The germline V and J ends were trimmed by 4 bases and 0 bases, with 21 bases remaining between them. The CDR3 sequence is 18 residues long. In germline, CDR1 is KGHSH, CDR2 LQKENI. CDR3 loop: CASSQAAGAGQANYGYTF. CDR3 in DNA: TGTGCCAGCTCACAGGCAGCTGGGGCAGGTCAAGCTAACTATGGCTACACCTTC.

V usage is TRBV6-1 and J usage is TRBJ1-2; D not resolved. Germline CDR1 MNHNS, CDR2 SASEGT. The ends were cut back, 0 bases at V and 8 bases at J, with 10 bases in the middle. The CDR3 is 13 amino acids. CDR3 protein: CASSEALRGGYTF. The CDR3 coding sequence is TGTGCCAGCAGTGAAGCGCTTCGTGGCGGCTACACCTTC.